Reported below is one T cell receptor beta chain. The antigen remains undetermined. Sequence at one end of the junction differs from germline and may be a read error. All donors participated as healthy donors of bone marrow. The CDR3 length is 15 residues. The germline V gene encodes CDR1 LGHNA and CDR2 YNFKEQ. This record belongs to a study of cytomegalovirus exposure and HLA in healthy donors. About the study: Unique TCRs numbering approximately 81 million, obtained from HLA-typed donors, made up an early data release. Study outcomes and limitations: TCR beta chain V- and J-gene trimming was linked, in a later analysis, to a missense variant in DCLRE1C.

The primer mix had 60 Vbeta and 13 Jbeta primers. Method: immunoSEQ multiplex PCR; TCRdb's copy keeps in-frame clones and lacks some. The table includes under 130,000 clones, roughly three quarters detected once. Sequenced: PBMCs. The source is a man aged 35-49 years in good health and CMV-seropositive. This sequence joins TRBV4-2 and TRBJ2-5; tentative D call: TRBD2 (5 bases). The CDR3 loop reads CASSKERAYQETQYF. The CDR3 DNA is TGTGCCAGCAGCAAAGAGAGGGCATACCAAGAGACCCAGTACTTC.